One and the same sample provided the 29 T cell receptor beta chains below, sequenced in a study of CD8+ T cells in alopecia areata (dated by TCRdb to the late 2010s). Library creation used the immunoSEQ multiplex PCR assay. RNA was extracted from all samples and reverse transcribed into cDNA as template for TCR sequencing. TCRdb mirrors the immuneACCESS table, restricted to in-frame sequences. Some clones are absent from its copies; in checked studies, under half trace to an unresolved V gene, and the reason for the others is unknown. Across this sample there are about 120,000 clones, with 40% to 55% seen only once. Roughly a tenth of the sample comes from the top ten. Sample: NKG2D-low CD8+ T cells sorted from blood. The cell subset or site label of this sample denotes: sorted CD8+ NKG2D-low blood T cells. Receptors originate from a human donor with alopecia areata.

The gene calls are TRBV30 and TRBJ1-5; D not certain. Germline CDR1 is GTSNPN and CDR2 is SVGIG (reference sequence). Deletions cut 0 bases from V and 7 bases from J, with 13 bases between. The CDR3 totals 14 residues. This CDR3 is CAWSVGPDVQPQHF. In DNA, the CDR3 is TGTGCCTGGAGTGTGGGCCCAGATGTCCAGCCCCAGCATTTT.

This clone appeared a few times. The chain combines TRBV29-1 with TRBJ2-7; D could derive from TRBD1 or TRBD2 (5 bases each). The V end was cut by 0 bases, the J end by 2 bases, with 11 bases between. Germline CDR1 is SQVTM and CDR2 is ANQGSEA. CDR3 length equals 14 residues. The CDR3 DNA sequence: TGCAGCGTTGAAGAGGCAGGGAGACCCTACGAGCAGTACTTC. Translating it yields CSVEEAGRPYEQYF.

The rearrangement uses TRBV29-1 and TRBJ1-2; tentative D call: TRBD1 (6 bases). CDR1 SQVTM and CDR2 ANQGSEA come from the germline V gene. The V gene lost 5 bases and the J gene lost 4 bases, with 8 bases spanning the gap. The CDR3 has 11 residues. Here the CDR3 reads CSVRGAYGYTF. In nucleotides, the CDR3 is TGCAGCGTTAGGGGGGCCTATGGCTACACCTTC.

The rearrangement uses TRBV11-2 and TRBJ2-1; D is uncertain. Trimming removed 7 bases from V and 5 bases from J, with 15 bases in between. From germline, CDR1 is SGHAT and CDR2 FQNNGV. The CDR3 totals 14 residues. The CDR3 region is CASMSLHQNNEQFF. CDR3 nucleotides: TGTGCCAGCATGTCACTACACCAGAACAATGAGCAGTTCTTC. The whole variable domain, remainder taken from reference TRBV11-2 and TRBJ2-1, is EAGVAQSPRYKIIEKRQSVAFWCNPISGHATLYWYQQILGQGPKLLIQFQNNGVVDDSQLPKDRFSAERLKGVDSTLKIQPAKLEDSAVYLCASMSLHQNNEQFFGPGTRLTVL.

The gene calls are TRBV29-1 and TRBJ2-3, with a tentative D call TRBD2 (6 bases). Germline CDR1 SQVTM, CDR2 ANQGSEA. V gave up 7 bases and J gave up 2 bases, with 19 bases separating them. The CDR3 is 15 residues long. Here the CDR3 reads CSEARDFQVTDTQYF. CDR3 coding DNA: TGCAGCGAGGCCAGGGACTTCCAGGTCACAGATACGCAGTATTTT.

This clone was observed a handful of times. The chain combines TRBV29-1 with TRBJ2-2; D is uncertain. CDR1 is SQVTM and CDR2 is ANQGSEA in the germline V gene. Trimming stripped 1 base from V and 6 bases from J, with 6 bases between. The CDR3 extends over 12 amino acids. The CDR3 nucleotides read TGCAGCGTTGAAGGCGAGGCCGGGGAGCTGTTTTTT. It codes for CSVEGEAGELFF.

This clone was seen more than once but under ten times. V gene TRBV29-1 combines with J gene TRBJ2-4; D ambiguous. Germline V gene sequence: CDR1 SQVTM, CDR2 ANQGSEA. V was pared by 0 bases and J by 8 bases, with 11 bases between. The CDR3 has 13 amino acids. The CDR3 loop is CSVEDEVGDIQYF. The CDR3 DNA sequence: TGCAGCGTTGAAGATGAGGTTGGGGACATTCAGTACTTC.

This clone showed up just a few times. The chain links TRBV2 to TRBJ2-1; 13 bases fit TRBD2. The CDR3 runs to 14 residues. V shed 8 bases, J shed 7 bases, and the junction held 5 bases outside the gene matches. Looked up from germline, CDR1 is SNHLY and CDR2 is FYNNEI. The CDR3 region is CASGGLAGLNEQFF. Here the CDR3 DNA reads TGTGCCAGCGGGGGACTAGCGGGGTTAAATGAGCAGTTCTTC.

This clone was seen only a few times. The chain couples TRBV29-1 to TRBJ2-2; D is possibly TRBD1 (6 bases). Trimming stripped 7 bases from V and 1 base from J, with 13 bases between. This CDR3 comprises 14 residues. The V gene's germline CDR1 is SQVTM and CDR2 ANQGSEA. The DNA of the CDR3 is TGCAGCGCTTCGGACAGCCTGAACACCGGGGAGCTGTTTTTT. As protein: CSASDSLNTGELFF.

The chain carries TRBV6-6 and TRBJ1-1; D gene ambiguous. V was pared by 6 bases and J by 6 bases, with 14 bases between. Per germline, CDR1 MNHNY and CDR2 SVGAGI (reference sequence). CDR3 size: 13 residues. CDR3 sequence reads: CASSLLGRAEAFF. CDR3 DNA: TGTGCCAGCAGCCTATTGGGGAGGGCTGAAGCTTTCTTT.

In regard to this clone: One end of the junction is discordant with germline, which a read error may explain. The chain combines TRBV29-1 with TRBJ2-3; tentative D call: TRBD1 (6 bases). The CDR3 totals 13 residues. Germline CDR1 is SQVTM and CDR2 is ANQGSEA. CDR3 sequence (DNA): TGCAGCGTTGAGGACCCACAGGGCCCCGGGACGGGTTTT. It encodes CSVEDPQGPGTGF.

The CDR3 nucleotides are TGTGCCAGCAGTTTGACTAGCTATGGGGAGACCCAGTACTTC. Translated, it gives CASSLTSYGETQYF. This chain links TRBV27 with TRBJ2-5, with TRBD2 identical over 7 bases. With V trimmed by 3 bases and J by 5 bases, 6 bases remained unmatched. The CDR3 runs to 14 residues. Germline assignment: CDR1 MNHEY and CDR2 SMNVEV (reference sequence).

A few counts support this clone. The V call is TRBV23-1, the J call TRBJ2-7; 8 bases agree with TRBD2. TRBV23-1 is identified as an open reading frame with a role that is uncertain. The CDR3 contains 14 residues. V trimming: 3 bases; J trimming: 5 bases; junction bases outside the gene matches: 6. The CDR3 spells CASSHLKLADEQYF. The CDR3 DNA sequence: TGCGCCAGCAGTCACCTCAAACTAGCGGACGAGCAGTACTTC.

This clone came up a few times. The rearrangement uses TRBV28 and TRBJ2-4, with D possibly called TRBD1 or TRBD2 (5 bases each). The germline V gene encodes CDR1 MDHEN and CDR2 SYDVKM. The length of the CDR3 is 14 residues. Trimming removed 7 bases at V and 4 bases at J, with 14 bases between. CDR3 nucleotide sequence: TGTGCCAGCAAGGTGGGGACGTCAAAAAACATTCAGTACTTC. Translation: CASKVGTSKNIQYF. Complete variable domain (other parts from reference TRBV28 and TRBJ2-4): DVKVTQSSRYLVKRTGEKVFLECVQDMDHENMFWYRQDPGLGLRLIYFSYDVKMKEKGDIPEGYSVSREKKERFSLILESASTNQTSMYLCASKVGTSKNIQYFGAGTRLSVL.

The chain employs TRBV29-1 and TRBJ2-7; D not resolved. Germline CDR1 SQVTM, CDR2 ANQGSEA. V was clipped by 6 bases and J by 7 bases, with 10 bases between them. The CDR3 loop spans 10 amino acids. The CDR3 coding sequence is TGCAGCGTGGGTAGCCTGGAGCAGTACTTC. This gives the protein CSVGSLEQYF.

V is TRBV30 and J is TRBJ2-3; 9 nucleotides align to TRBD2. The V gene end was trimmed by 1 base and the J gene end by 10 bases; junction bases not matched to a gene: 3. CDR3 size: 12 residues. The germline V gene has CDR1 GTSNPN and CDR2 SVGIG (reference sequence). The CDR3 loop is CAWSEASGAQYF. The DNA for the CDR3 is TGTGCCTGGAGTGAGGCTAGCGGGGCGCAGTATTTT.

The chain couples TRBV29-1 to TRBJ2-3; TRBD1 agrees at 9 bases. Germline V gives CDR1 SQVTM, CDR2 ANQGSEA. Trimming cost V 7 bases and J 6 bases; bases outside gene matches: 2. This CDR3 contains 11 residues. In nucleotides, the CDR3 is TGCAGCGAACAGGGGGCCGATACGCAGTATTTT. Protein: CSEQGADTQYF.

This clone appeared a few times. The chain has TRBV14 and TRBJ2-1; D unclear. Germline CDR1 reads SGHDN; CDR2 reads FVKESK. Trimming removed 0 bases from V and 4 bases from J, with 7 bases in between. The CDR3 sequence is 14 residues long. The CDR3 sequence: CASSQDVQYNEQFF. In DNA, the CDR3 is TGTGCCAGCAGCCAAGATGTGCAGTACAATGAGCAGTTCTTC.

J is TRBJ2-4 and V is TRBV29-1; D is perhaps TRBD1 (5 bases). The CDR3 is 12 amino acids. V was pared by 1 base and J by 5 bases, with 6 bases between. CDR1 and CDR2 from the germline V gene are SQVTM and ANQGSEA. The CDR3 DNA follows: TGCAGCGTTGAAGTCAGGGAAAACATTCAGTACTTC. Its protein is CSVEVRENIQYF. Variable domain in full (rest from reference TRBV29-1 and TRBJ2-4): SAVISQKPSRDICQRGTSLTIQCQVDSQVTMMFWYRQQPGQSLTLIATANQGSEATYESGFVIDKFPISRPNLTFSTLTVSNMSPEDSSIYLCSVEVRENIQYFGAGTRLSVL.

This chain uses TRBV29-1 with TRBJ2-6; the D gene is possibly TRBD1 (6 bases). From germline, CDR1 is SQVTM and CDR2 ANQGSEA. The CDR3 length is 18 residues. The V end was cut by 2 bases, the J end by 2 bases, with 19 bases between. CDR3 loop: CSVELRTVGVPGANVLTF. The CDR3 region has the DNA TGCAGCGTTGAACTACGGACAGTAGGAGTCCCTGGGGCCAACGTCCTGACTTTC.

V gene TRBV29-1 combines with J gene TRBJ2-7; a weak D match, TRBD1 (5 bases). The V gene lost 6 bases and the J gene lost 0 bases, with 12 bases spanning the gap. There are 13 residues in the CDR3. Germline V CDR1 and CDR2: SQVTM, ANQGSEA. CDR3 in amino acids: CSVQDKPSYEQYF. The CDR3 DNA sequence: TGCAGCGTCCAGGACAAACCCTCCTACGAGCAGTACTTC.

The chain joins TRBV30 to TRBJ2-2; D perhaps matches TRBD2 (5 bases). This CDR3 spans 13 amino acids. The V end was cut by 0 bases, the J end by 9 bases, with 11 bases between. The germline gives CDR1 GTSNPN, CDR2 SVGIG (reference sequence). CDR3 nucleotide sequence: TGTGCCTGGAGTGTATTCGGGGTACGGGAGCTGTTTTTT. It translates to CAWSVFGVRELFF.

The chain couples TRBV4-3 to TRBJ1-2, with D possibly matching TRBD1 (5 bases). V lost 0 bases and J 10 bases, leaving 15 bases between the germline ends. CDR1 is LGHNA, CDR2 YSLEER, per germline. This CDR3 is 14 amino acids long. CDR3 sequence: CASSQDLAGTHYTF. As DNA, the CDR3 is TGCGCCAGCAGCCAAGATCTCGCGGGGACCCACTACACCTTC.

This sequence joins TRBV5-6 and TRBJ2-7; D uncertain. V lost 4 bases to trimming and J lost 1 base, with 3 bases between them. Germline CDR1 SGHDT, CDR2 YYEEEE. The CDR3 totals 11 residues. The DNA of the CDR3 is TGTGCCAGCAGCATTTCCTACGAGCAGTACTTC. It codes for CASSISYEQYF.

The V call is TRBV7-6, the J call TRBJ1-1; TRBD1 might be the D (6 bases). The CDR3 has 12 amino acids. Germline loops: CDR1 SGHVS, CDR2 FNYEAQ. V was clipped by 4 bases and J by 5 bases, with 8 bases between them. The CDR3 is CASSSGATEAFF. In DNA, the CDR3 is TGTGCCAGCAGCTCAGGGGCAACTGAAGCTTTCTTT. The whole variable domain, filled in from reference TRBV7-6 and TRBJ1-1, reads GAGVSQSPRYKVTKRGQDVALRCDPISGHVSLYWYRQALGQGPEFLTYFNYEAQQDKSGLPNDRFSAERPEGSISTLTIQRTEQRDSAMYRCASSSGATEAFFGQGTRLTVV.

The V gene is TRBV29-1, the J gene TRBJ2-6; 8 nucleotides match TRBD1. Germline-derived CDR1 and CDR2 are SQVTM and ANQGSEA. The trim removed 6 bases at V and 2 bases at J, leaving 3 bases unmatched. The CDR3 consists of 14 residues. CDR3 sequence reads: CSVPGGAGANVLTF. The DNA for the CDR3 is TGCAGCGTCCCAGGGGGCGCTGGGGCCAACGTCCTGACTTTC.

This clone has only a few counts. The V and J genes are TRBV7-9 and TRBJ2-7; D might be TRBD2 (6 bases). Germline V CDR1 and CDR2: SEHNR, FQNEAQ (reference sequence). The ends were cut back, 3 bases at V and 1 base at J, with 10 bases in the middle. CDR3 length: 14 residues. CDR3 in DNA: TGTGCCAGCAGCTTTACGGAGGGATCCTACGAGCAGTACTTC. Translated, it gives CASSFTEGSYEQYF.

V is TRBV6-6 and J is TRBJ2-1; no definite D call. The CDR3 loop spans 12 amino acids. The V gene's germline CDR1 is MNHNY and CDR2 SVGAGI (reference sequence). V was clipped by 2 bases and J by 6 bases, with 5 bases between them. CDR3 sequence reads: CASSYGSNEQFF. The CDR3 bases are TGTGCCAGCAGTTACGGAAGCAATGAGCAGTTCTTC.

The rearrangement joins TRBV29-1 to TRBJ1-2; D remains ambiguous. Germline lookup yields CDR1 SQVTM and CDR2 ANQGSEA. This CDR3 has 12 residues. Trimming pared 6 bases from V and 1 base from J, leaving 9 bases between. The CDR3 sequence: CSVGIFNYGYTF. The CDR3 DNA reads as TGCAGCGTGGGGATCTTTAACTATGGCTACACCTTC. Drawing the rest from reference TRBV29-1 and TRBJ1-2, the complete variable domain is SAVISQKPSRDICQRGTSLTIQCQVDSQVTMMFWYRQQPGQSLTLIATANQGSEATYESGFVIDKFPISRPNLTFSTLTVSNMSPEDSSIYLCSVGIFNYGYTFGSGTRLTVV.